This entry describes one T cell receptor (beta chain). This sample was included in a study of technical replicates of blood from several donors. Only in-frame clones appear in the TCRdb table, and some are missing; sequencing was by immunoSEQ multiplex PCR. Among tens of thousands of clones listed, roughly 90% were seen once. Germline V lookup: CDR1 SGHDT, CDR2 YYEEEE. V trimming: 1 base; J trimming: 6 bases; junction bases outside the gene matches: 6. CDR3 size: 14 residues. The chain has TRBV5-6 and TRBJ2-7; 8 nucleotides match TRBD1. This TCR was sampled from a human donor in good health. Sequenced material: T cells isolated from PBMCs. CDR3 amino acids: CASSLSGGLFEQYF. Here the CDR3 DNA reads TGTGCCAGCAGCTTGTCAGGGGGCTTATTCGAGCAGTACTTC.